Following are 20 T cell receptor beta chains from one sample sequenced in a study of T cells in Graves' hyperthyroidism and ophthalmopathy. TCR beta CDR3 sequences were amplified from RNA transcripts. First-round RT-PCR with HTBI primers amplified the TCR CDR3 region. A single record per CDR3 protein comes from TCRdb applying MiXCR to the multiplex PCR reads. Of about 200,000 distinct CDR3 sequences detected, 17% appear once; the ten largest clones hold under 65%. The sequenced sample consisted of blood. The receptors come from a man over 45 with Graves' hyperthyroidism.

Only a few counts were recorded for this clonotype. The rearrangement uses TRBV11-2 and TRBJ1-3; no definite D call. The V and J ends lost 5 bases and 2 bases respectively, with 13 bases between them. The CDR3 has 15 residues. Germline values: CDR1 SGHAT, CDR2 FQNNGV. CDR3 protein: CASSPSIVPGNTIYF. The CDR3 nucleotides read TGTGCCAGCAGCCCGAGCATTGTTCCTGGAAACACCATATATTTT.

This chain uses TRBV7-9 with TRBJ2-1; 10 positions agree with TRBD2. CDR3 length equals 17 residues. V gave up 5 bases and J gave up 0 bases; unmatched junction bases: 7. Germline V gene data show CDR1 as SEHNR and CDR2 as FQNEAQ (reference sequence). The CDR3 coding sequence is TGTGCCAGCAGCCCCCCTAGCGGGAGCTACTCCTACAATGAGCAGTTCTTC. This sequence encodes CASSPPSGSYSYNEQFF.

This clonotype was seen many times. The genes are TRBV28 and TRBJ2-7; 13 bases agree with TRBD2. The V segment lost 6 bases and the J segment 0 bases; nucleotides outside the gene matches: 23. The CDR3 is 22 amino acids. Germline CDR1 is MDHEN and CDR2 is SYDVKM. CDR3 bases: TGTGCCAGCAGCCGACTACCGGGACAGGGGGACGGACTAGCGGGGGTCTCCTACGAGCAGTACTTC. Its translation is CASSRLPGQGDGLAGVSYEQYF.

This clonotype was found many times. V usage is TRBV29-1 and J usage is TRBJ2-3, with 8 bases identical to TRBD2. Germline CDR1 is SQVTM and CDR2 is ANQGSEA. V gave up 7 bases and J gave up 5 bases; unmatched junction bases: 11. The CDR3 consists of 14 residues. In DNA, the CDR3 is TGCAGCGCCGCGTCTCCGGGAGGGTTAGATACGCAGTATTTT. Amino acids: CSAASPGGLDTQYF.

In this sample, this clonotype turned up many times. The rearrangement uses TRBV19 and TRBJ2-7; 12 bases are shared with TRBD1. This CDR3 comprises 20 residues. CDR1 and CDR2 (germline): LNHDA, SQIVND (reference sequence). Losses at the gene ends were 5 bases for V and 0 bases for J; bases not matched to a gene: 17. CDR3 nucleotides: TGTGCCAGTAGTCGGGACAGGGGGCATAGTGGTTCTTTCTCCTCCTACGAGCAGTACTTC. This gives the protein CASSRDRGHSGSFSSYEQYF.

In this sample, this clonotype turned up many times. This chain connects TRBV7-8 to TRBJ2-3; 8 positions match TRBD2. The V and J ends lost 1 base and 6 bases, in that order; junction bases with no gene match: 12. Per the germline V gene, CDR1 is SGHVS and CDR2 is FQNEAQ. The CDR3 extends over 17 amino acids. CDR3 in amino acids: CASSLVGGLAGGDTQYF. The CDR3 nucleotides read TGTGCCAGCAGCTTAGTGGGGGGCCTAGCGGGTGGGGATACGCAGTATTTT.

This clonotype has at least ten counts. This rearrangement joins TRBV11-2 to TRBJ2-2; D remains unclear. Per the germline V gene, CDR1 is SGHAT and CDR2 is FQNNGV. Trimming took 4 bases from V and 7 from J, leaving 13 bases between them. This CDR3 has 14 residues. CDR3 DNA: TGTGCCAGCAGCTCAGGCGTTATGGGCGGGGAGCTGTTTTTT. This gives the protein CASSSGVMGGELFF.

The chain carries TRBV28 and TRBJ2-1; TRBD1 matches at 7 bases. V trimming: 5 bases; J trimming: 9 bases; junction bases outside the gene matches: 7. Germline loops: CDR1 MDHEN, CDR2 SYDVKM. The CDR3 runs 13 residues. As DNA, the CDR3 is TGTGCCAGCAGTGTAGACAGGGTCGGTGAGCAGTTCTTC. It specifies CASSVDRVGEQFF. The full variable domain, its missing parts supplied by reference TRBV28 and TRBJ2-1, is DVKVTQSSRYLVKRTGEKVFLECVQDMDHENMFWYRQDPGLGLRLIYFSYDVKMKEKGDIPEGYSVSREKKERFSLILESASTNQTSMYLCASSVDRVGEQFFGPGTRLTVL.

The CDR3 DNA is TGCGCCAGCAGCACACCGGGACAGCGCAATGAAAAACTGTTTTTT. It specifies CASSTPGQRNEKLFF. The rearrangement uses TRBV4-1 and TRBJ1-4; TRBD1 aligns across 7 bases. Unmatched junction bases numbered 8, after V lost 5 bases and J lost 5 bases. The germline CDR1 and CDR2 sequences are MGHRA and YSYEKL. CDR3 size: 15 residues.

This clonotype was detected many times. CDR3 region: CASSEGQNNYGYTF. CDR3 coding DNA: TGTGCCAGCAGTGAGGGACAGAATAACTATGGCTACACCTTC. The J gene is TRBJ1-2, the V gene TRBV2, with TRBD1 identical over 7 bases. Germline V gene lookup returns CDR1 SNHLY and CDR2 FYNNEI. This CDR3 region has 14 residues. J lost 1 base, V lost 3 bases, and 2 bases had no gene match.

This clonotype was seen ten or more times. The CDR3: CASSATGGATNEKLFF. The CDR3 bases are TGTGCCAGCAGTGCGACCGGGGGGGCAACTAATGAAAAACTGTTTTTT. The chain uses TRBV2 and TRBJ1-4; tentatively, D is TRBD1 (5 bases). CDR3 length equals 16 residues. V dropped 4 bases and J dropped 0 bases, with 12 bases sitting between them. The V gene's germline CDR1 is SNHLY and CDR2 FYNNEI.

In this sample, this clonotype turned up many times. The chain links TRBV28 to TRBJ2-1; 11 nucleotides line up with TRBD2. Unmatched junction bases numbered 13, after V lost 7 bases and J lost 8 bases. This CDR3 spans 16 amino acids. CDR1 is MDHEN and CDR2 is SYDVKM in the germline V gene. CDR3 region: CASNLPPTSGSHEQFF. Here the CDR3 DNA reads TGTGCCAGCAATCTTCCCCCCACTAGCGGGAGTCATGAGCAGTTCTTC.

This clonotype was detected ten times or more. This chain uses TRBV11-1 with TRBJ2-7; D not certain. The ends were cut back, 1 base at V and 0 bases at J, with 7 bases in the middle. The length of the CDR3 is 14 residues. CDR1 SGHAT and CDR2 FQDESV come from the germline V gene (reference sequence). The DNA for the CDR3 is TGTGCCAGCAGCTTAGAACGGAGCTCCTACGAGCAGTACTTC. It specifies CASSLERSSYEQYF.

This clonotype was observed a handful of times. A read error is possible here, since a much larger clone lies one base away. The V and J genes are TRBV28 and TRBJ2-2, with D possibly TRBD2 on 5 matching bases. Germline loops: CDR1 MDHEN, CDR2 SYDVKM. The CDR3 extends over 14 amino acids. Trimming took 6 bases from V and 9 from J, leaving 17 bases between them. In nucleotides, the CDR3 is TGTGCCAGCAGCTATCGGGGATTTACCCGGGAGCTGTTTTTT. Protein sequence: CASSYRGFTRELFF.

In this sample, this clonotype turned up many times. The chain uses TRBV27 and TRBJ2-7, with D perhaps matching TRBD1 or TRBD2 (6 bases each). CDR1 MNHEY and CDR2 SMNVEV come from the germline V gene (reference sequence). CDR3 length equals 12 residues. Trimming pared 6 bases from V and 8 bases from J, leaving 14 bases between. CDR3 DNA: TGTGCCAGCAGCCGGGAAGGGGGGAAGCAGTACTTC. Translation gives CASSREGGKQYF.

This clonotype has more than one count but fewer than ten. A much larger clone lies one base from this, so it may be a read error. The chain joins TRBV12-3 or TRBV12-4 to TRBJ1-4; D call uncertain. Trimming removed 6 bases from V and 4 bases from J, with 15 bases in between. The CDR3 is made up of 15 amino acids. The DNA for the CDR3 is TGTGCCAGCAGCATTACCAGGACTCATAATGAAAAACTGTTTTTT. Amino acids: CASSITRTHNEKLFF.

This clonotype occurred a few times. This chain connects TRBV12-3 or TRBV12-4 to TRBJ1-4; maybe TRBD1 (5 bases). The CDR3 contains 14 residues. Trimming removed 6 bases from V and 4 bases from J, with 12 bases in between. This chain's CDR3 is CASSRGLGNEKLFF. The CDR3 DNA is TGTGCCAGCAGCCGGGGACTGGGTAATGAAAAACTGTTTTTT.

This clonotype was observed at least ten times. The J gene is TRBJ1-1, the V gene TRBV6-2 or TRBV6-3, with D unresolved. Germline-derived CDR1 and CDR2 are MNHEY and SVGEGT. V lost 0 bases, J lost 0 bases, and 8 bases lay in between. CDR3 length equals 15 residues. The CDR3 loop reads CASSYSTLMNTEAFF. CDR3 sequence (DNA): TGTGCCAGCAGTTACTCGACACTGATGAACACTGAAGCTTTCTTT.

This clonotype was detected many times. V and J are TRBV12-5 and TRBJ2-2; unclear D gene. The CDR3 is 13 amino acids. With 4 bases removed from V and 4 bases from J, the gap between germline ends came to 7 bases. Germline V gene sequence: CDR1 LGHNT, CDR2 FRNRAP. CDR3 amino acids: CASGSRSTGELFF. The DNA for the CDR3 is TGTGCTAGTGGTTCCAGGTCCACCGGGGAGCTGTTTTTT.

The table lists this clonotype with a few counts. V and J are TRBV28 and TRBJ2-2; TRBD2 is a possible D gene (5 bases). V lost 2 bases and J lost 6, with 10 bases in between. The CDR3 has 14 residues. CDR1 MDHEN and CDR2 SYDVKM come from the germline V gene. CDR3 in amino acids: CASSLVARSGELFF. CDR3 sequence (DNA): TGTGCCAGCAGTTTAGTAGCGAGGTCCGGGGAGCTGTTTTTT.